Each of the 9 T cell receptor beta chains below was sequenced from the same sample in a study of T cell changes during pregnancy in multiple sclerosis. Using immunoSEQ multiplex PCR, the repertoire was profiled, and TCRdb retains in-frame clones only, with some absent. This sample has 40,000 or so clones, with over 85% found just once. The input for sequencing was CD4+ T cells from peripheral blood mononuclear cells, taken before pregnancy. These receptors were taken from a female donor with multiple sclerosis, enrolled in a pregnancy study.

V is TRBV5-1 and J is TRBJ1-6, with TRBD1 matching 7 bases. Looked up from germline, CDR1 is SGHRS and CDR2 is YFSETQ. This CDR3 spans 16 amino acids. Germline trimming cut 1 base from V and 9 bases from J; bases unmatched to any gene: 10. The CDR3 bases are TGCGCCAGCAGCTTGAGTTTCGACAGGGCAGGTTCACCCCTCCACTTT. Translated, it gives CASSLSFDRAGSPLHF.

This rearrangement joins TRBV7-8 to TRBJ1-5, with 7 bases aligning to TRBD1. CDR1 and CDR2 (germline): SGHVS, FQNEAQ. The CDR3 is 14 residues long. V lost 5 bases to trimming and J lost 7 bases; unmatched junction nucleotides: 8. CDR3 residues: CASSVDRVGQPQHF. The CDR3 DNA reads as TGTGCCAGCAGCGTCGACAGGGTCGGGCAGCCCCAGCATTTT.

This chain connects TRBV2 to TRBJ2-1; TRBD2 matches at 12 bases. The CDR3 totals 15 residues. The junction had 5 bases not matched to a gene; V was cut back by 5 bases and J by 6 bases. Germline V CDR1 and CDR2: SNHLY, FYNNEI. The CDR3 region has the DNA TGTGCCAGCAGTTACACTAGCGGGGGGTTCAATGAGCAGTTCTTC. This gives the protein CASSYTSGGFNEQFF.

This clone was detected only once. V usage is TRBV5-1 and J usage is TRBJ2-5; 8 nucleotides line up with TRBD2. With V trimmed by 1 base and J by 5 bases, 10 bases remained unmatched. The CDR3 totals 16 residues. Germline V gene lookup returns CDR1 SGHRS and CDR2 YFSETQ. CDR3 coding DNA: TGCGCCAGCAGCTTGAATAGCGGGGTCGCGGGTGAGACCCAGTACTTC. It codes for CASSLNSGVAGETQYF.

The J gene is TRBJ2-1, the V gene TRBV6-5; 11 nucleotides agree with TRBD1. CDR1 MNHEY and CDR2 SVGAGI come from the germline V gene. V trimming: 2 bases; J trimming: 6 bases; junction bases outside the gene matches: 6. The CDR3 sequence is 16 residues long. Written as DNA, the CDR3 is TGTGCCAGCAGTTACCGAGCCGGGACAGGGGGCAATGAGCAGTTCTTC. Its protein is CASSYRAGTGGNEQFF.

This chain connects TRBV2 to TRBJ1-5; maybe TRBD1 (5 bases). The germline V gene encodes CDR1 SNHLY and CDR2 FYNNEI. The CDR3 length is 15 residues. V lost 6 bases and J lost 2, with 14 bases in between. CDR3 coding DNA: TGTGCCAGCAGCCCCCGGGGGGTCCGCAATCAGCCCCAGCATTTT. Protein sequence: CASSPRGVRNQPQHF.

The chain combines TRBV6-1 with TRBJ1-4; a weak D match, TRBD1 (6 bases). Germline V gene data show CDR1 as MNHNS and CDR2 as SASEGT. V was cut by 4 bases and J by 4 bases, with 13 bases left in between. The CDR3 length is 15 residues. CDR3 coding DNA: TGTGCCAGCAGTGCCAGGGGAACCTTTAATGAAAAACTGTTTTTT. Amino acids: CASSARGTFNEKLFF.

CDR3 nucleotide sequence: TGTGCCAGCAGGACGACGGGACAGTTCGCCGAGCAGTACTTC. Encoded protein: CASRTTGQFAEQYF. The chain uses TRBV6-6 and TRBJ2-7, with 7 bases that match TRBD1. The CDR3 consists of 14 residues. V trimming: 6 bases; J trimming: 6 bases; junction bases outside the gene matches: 11. Looked up from germline, CDR1 is MNHNY and CDR2 is SVGAGI (reference sequence).

The rearrangement joins TRBV7-2 to TRBJ1-6, with D possibly TRBD1 on 5 matching bases. Trimming shortened V by 1 base and J by 6 bases, and 13 bases separated the two germline ends. CDR1 is SGHTA and CDR2 is FQGNSA in the germline V gene. The CDR3 has 16 amino acids. The CDR3 spells CASSLETGYFNSPLHF. The CDR3 DNA reads as TGTGCCAGCAGCTTAGAAACAGGTTATTTTAATTCACCCCTCCACTTT.